A selection of T cell receptor beta chains follows, all from one sample in a study of T cell repertoires in cytomegalovirus infection. TCRdb ran MiXCR on the reads and lists one entry per CDR3 protein. The sample records about 300,000 distinct CDR3 sequences, 9.6% being singletons. The specimen sequenced was PBMCs. The receptor source for this set is a human donor in good health (CMV status not recorded). Some clones in this sample may be carry-over from other donors' samples. The CDR3 runs from the conserved cysteine through the conserved F or W. A D gene is named only where the DNA matches it firmly. Part of the rows lack a size; the others show once, few, many or a class for expanded clones.

once,TRBD2,TRBJ2-1,TRBV5-1,TGCGCCAGCAGCTTCGAAGGCGGGGGGGGCTCCTACAATGAGCAGTTCTTC,CASSFEGGGGSYNEQFF
many,TRBD1,TRBJ1-1,TRBV28,TGTGCCAGCAGTAACCGCGACAGGGGCTTGGGCACTGAAGCTTTCTTT,CASSNRDRGLGTEAFF
many,.,TRBJ2-3,TRBV6-2/TRBV6-3,TGTGCCAGCAGCCGGTCGGAGGTGTCAGATACGCAGTATTTT,CASSRSEVSDTQYF
.,.,TRBJ1-5,TRBV20-1,TGCAGTGCCCGGGAAGGGGCCAATCAGCCCCAGCATTTT,CSAREGANQPQHF
many,TRBD1,TRBJ1-5,TRBV6-5,TGTGCCAGCAGTACAGGGGGCGTTCAGCCCCAGCATTTT,CASSTGGVQPQHF
many,.,TRBJ2-1,TRBV19,TGTGCCAGTAGTATTTCGTCCAGTTACAATGAGCAGTTCTTC,CASSISSSYNEQFF
.,.,TRBJ2-5,TRBV2,TGTGCCAGCAGTTTTAGAGGGCCGCATGCAGTCAGACAAGAGACCCAGTACTTC,CASSFRGPHAVRQETQYF
.,TRBD1,TRBJ2-7,TRBV10-3,TGTGCCATCAGTGCCGGGACAGGGGCCTACGAGAAGTACTTC,CAISAGTGAYEKYF
few,TRBD1,TRBJ2-7,TRBV11-2,TGTGCCAGCAGCTTCCGACAGGGCGGAACCGAGCAGTACTTC,CASSFRQGGTEQYF
few,.,TRBJ1-1,TRBV12-5,TGTGCTAGTGGCCCCTCCTCGGGGCTCGGAGCTTTCTTT,CASGPSSGLGAFF
.,.,TRBJ1-2,TRBV5-6,TGTGCCAGCAGCCCGGGCCTCCAGGGCTACACCTTC,CASSPGLQGYTF
few,.,TRBJ1-1,TRBV25-1,TGTGCCAGCAGTGGCAGCGTGGGGGGGATTAAGAACACTGAAGCTTTCTTT,CASSGSVGGIKNTEAFF
many,.,TRBJ1-1,TRBV4-3,TGCGCCAGCAGCCAAGTAGCCGGGCCGACCTCTGACGCTTTCTTT,CASSQVAGPTSDAFF
many,.,TRBJ2-1,TRBV7-3,TGTGCCAGCAGCTCCGACTTGAACAATGAGCAGTTCTTC,CASSSDLNNEQFF
many,.,TRBJ2-5,TRBV28,TGTGCCAGCAGTTTATCTAGGGGAAAAGAGACCCAGTACTTC,CASSLSRGKETQYF
.,.,TRBJ1-2,TRBV12-3/TRBV12-4,TGTGCCAGCCTCTATAGGCAGGGTGACTATGGCTACACCTTC,CASLYRQGDYGYTF
many,.,TRBJ2-1,TRBV19,TGTGCCAGTAGTATATCGAATTCGGTCTATGAGCAGTTCTTC,CASSISNSVYEQFF
many,TRBD1,TRBJ1-4,TRBV20-1,TGCAGTGCTAGAGATCTTCAGGGGGCAACTAATGAAAAACTGTTTTTT,CSARDLQGATNEKLFF
few,.,TRBJ2-5,TRBV6-2/TRBV6-3,TGTGCCAGCAGCCCATCCGACGAGACCCAGTACTTC,CASSPSDETQYF
.,.,TRBJ1-2,TRBV25-1,TGTGCCAGCAGTGAATGGGGGGGCGCGAGCGGCTACACCTTC,CASSEWGGASGYTF
many,.,TRBJ1-1,TRBV2,TGTGCCAGCAGCCCGCTCGACCCCGAACGAGCTTTCTTT,CASSPLDPERAFF
.,.,TRBJ2-2,TRBV19,TGTGCCAGTCACCCCGGAGAACAAATCACCGGGGAGCTGTTTTTT,CASHPGEQITGELFF
few,TRBD2,TRBJ2-1,TRBV20-1,TGCAGTGCTAGGGGCGGGGGGGCGTACAATGAGCAGTTCTTC,CSARGGGAYNEQFF
many,TRBD1,TRBJ2-6,TRBV7-8,TGTGCCAGCAGGCCCACAGGGGCTGGGGCCAACGTCCTGACTTTC,CASRPTGAGANVLTF
few,.,TRBJ1-5,TRBV6-6,TGTGCCAGCAGTCCCAATACGGGGTATAGCAATCAGCCCCAGCATTTT,CASSPNTGYSNQPQHF
many,.,TRBJ1-2,TRBV25-1,TGTGCCAGCAGTGAAGGGAATGGCTACACCTTC,CASSEGNGYTF
many,.,TRBJ1-1,TRBV7-9,TGTGCCAGCAGCTTAGATGCGGTGAACACTGAAGCTTTCTTT,CASSLDAVNTEAFF
many,TRBD2,TRBJ2-2,TRBV11-3,TGTGCCAGCAGCTCCGGGGGGGGCCGCACCGGGGAGCTGTTTTTT,CASSSGGGRTGELFF
many,.,TRBJ1-5,TRBV7-2,TGTGCCAGCAGCTACCGGAGGGGGAATCAGCCCCAGCATTTT,CASSYRRGNQPQHF
.,.,TRBJ1-2,TRBV18,TGTGCCAGCTCACCCCGGACGCGTGTTGGGAGTAACTATGGCTACACCTTC,CASSPRTRVGSNYGYTF
many,.,TRBJ2-5,TRBV28,TGTGCCAGCACCGCGACCGCCCCAGAGACCCAGTACTTC,CASTATAPETQYF
few,.,TRBJ1-4,TRBV2,TGTGCCACCGGGGGGGGATCAGCGGAGTTTTTT,CATGGGSAEFF
many,.,TRBJ2-3,TRBV28,TGTGCCAGCAGTTTATTATACGGACGCACAGATACGCAGTATTTT,CASSLLYGRTDTQYF
many,TRBD1,TRBJ2-7,TRBV6-5,TGTGCCAGCAGTGGCTACCCGGGACAGGGGTCCTACGAGCAGTACTTC,CASSGYPGQGSYEQYF
once,TRBD2,TRBJ2-3,TRBV20-1,TGCAGTGCTAACTCAAGAGGTAGCGGGGGGTCAGATACGCAGTATTTT,CSANSRGSGGSDTQYF
few,TRBD1,TRBJ1-3,TRBV7-9,TGTGCCAGCAGCTTAATCGGGACAGGGGGCTTCGGAAACACCATATATTTT,CASSLIGTGGFGNTIYF
few,.,TRBJ2-3,TRBV20-1,TGCAGTGCTATAAGCCGGGACCGGAGGGTAGATACGCAGTATTTT,CSAISRDRRVDTQYF
.,TRBD2,TRBJ2-1,TRBV2,TGTGCCAGCCCCAGCGGGGGGCCGCTGAATGAGCAGTTCTTC,CASPSGGPLNEQFF
.,TRBD2,TRBJ2-5,TRBV20-1,TGCAGTGCTAGAGATGGAGCGGGGGGGCTCGAGACCCAGTACTTC,CSARDGAGGLETQYF
.,.,TRBJ1-4,TRBV29-1,TGCAGCGTTGAAGATGACGGCGTCGGAAAACTGTTTTTT,CSVEDDGVGKLFF
many,TRBD2,TRBJ2-2,TRBV10-3,TGTGCCATCAGTGAACTAGCGTCAAGCGGGGAGCTGTTTTTT,CAISELASSGELFF
many,.,TRBJ2-2,TRBV7-2,TGTGCCAGCAGCTTACTCCCGGGATTGGGTCAAGCCGGGGAGCTGTTTTTT,CASSLLPGLGQAGELFF
.,.,TRBJ1-2,TRBV7-9,TGTGCCAGCGACGCCTTTAACTATGGCTACACCTTC,CASDAFNYGYTF
.,.,TRBJ1-5,TRBV14,TGTGCCAGCAGCCAAGCAGGTTATAGCAATCAGCCCCAGCATTTT,CASSQAGYSNQPQHF
many,.,TRBJ1-1,TRBV7-2,TGTGCCAGCAGCACCGCGACAGGGAACACTGAAGCTTTCTTT,CASSTATGNTEAFF
many,TRBD1,TRBJ1-1,TRBV6-5,TGTGCCAGCACTCCTACGGACAGGATAAACACTGAAGCTTTCTTT,CASTPTDRINTEAFF